The 28 T cell receptor beta chains reported below all come from one sample, sequenced in a study of cytomegalovirus exposure and HLA in healthy donors. The study ran its PCR with 60 Vbeta and 13 Jbeta primers. Method: immunoSEQ multiplex PCR; TCRdb's copy keeps in-frame clones and lacks some. The sample shows roughly 150,000 clones, around 85% of them seen only once. Material for sequencing was PBMCs. The receptors originated from a boy aged 2 to 10 in good health and CMV-seronegative.

The chain uses TRBV7-9 and TRBJ1-2; D is ambiguous. Trimming took 6 bases from V and 4 from J, leaving 12 bases between them. CDR3 length equals 13 residues. CDR1 is SEHNR and CDR2 is FQNEAQ in the germline V gene (reference sequence). CDR3 DNA sequence: TGTGCCAGCAGTCCGAAGACTGGCTATGGCTACACCTTC. Translation: CASSPKTGYGYTF.

V gene TRBV2 combines with J gene TRBJ1-2, with 9 bases lining up with TRBD1. Germline V gene data show CDR1 as SNHLY and CDR2 as FYNNEI. The ends lost 6 bases at V and 6 bases at J; junction bases unmatched: 5. The CDR3 totals 13 residues. CDR3 in amino acids: CASSLGQGNGYTF. CDR3 bases: TGTGCCAGCAGCCTCGGACAGGGGAATGGCTACACCTTC.

This chain connects TRBV15 to TRBJ1-1; 8 nucleotides align to TRBD1. The ends lost 5 bases at V and 3 bases at J; junction bases unmatched: 8. Germline CDR1 reads LNHNV; CDR2 reads YYDKDF (reference sequence). The CDR3 contains 15 residues. The CDR3 region has the DNA TGTGCCACCAGCTCCCGGACAGGGAGAGACACTGAAGCTTTCTTT. Protein product: CATSSRTGRDTEAFF.

The chain couples TRBV10-3 to TRBJ2-2; 11 positions agree with TRBD1. CDR3 size: 17 residues. Germline CDR1 ENHRY, CDR2 SYGVKD. The V and J ends lost 6 bases and 6 bases, in that order; junction bases with no gene match: 12. The CDR3 nucleotides are TGTGCCATCAGGGCCGCCGGGACAGGGGGGCAAGCCGGGGAGCTGTTTTTT. Amino acids: CAIRAAGTGGQAGELFF.

This clone has a handful of counts. V is TRBV2 and J is TRBJ2-7; 7 nucleotides agree with TRBD1. Looked up from germline, CDR1 is SNHLY and CDR2 is FYNNEI. The junction had 2 bases not matched to a gene; V was cut back by 6 bases and J by 3 bases. CDR3 size: 12 residues. CDR3 loop: CASRQGVYEQYF. Here the CDR3 DNA reads TGTGCCAGCAGGCAGGGGGTCTACGAGCAGTACTTC.

Note on this clone: The junction departs from the called germline gene at one end, perhaps through a read error. The chain has TRBV7-9 and TRBJ1-1; 10 bases are a match to TRBD1. CDR1 is SEHNR and CDR2 is FQNEAQ in the germline V gene (reference sequence). The CDR3 loop spans 14 amino acids. For the CDR3, the DNA is TGTTCCAGCACGCGACAGGGGGCTTACACTGAAGCTTTCTTT. Residues: CSSTRQGAYTEAFF.

This clone showed up just a few times. The CDR3 protein is CSVEGGNYNEQFF. The CDR3 DNA sequence: TGCAGCGTTGAAGGCGGGAACTACAATGAGCAGTTCTTC. V usage is TRBV29-1 and J usage is TRBJ2-1; D possibly corresponds to TRBD2 (6 bases). The CDR3 consists of 13 residues. V shed 1 base and J shed 3 bases, with 7 bases lying between them. CDR1 SQVTM and CDR2 ANQGSEA come from the germline V gene.

The V gene is TRBV6-6, the J gene TRBJ1-2, with 9 bases aligning to TRBD1. Unmatched junction bases numbered 7, after V lost 6 bases and J lost 8 bases. The length of the CDR3 is 13 residues. Germline assignment: CDR1 MNHNY and CDR2 SVGAGI (reference sequence). The CDR3 here is CASRTGTGRGYTF. The CDR3, as DNA: TGTGCCAGCAGAACCGGGACAGGGAGAGGCTACACCTTC.

The chain employs TRBV5-1 and TRBJ2-1, with 12 nucleotides matching TRBD2. CDR1 is SGHRS and CDR2 is YFSETQ in the germline V gene. V lost 5 bases and J lost 8; bases outside the gene matches: 17. The CDR3 is made up of 18 amino acids. The CDR3 bases are TGCGCCAGCAGTCCTAACCCGTCGACTAGCGGGAGTTTCGATGAGCAGTTCTTC. It is translated as CASSPNPSTSGSFDEQFF.

The chain carries TRBV19 and TRBJ2-1; D gene uncertain. Germline lookup yields CDR1 LNHDA and CDR2 SQIVND (reference sequence). The CDR3 consists of 12 residues. The V gene lost 5 bases and the J gene lost 8 bases, with 10 bases spanning the gap. The CDR3 spells CASSFRHDEQFF. In DNA, the CDR3 is TGTGCCAGTAGTTTTAGACATGATGAGCAGTTCTTC.

The chain joins TRBV5-4 to TRBJ1-1, with TRBD1 matching over 9 bases. V lost 5 bases and J lost 4; bases outside the gene matches: 6. This CDR3 is 14 amino acids long. Per the germline V gene, CDR1 is SGHNT and CDR2 is YYREEE (reference sequence). The CDR3 loop reads CASSSGQGLTEAFF. CDR3 in DNA: TGTGCCAGCAGTTCCGGACAGGGGCTCACTGAAGCTTTCTTT.

The chain carries TRBV6-1 and TRBJ2-7; 9 nucleotides line up with TRBD2. The germline V gene encodes CDR1 MNHNS and CDR2 SASEGT. The CDR3 sequence is 14 residues long. The V and J ends lost 10 bases and 5 bases, in that order; junction bases with no gene match: 12. The CDR3 loop reads CATSRSGRSHEQYF. In nucleotides, the CDR3 is TGTGCCACCTCCCGTAGCGGGAGATCTCACGAGCAGTACTTC.

The rearrangement links TRBV5-5 to TRBJ1-1, with D unclear. The CDR3 has 12 residues. Germline lookup yields CDR1 SGHKS and CDR2 YYEKEE (reference sequence). The V and J ends lost 3 bases and 5 bases respectively, with 8 bases between them. The CDR3 coding sequence is TGTGCCAGCAGCTCGTTGCGGACTGAAGCTTTCTTT. Residues: CASSSLRTEAFF.

The sample holds a few counts of this clone. This chain connects TRBV7-8 to TRBJ2-5; possibly TRBD1 for D (5 bases). CDR1 and CDR2 from the germline V gene are SGHVS and FQNEAQ. V lost 3 bases and J lost 5, with 13 bases in between. The CDR3 contains 14 residues. For the CDR3, the DNA is TGTGCCAGCAGCTTTAGTGTCCAGGGTGAGACCCAGTACTTC. Amino acids: CASSFSVQGETQYF. Based on the CDR3 plus reference TRBV7-8 and TRBJ2-5, the full variable domain is GAGVSQSPRYKVAKRGQDVALRCDPISGHVSLFWYQQALGQGPEFLTYFQNEAQLDKSGLPSDRFFAERPEGSVSTLKIQRTQQEDSAVYLCASSFSVQGETQYFGPGTRLLVL.

The rearrangement joins TRBV13 to TRBJ2-2, with 8 bases aligning to TRBD1. The CDR3 spans 16 residues. Germline-derived CDR1 and CDR2 are PRHDT and FYEKMQ (reference sequence). J lost 7 bases, V lost 1 base, and 8 bases had no gene match. CDR3 sequence (DNA): TGTGCCAGCAGCTTAGCCCCAGGGGGCAGTGGCGGGGAGCTGTTTTTT. Translated: CASSLAPGGSGGELFF. The full variable domain, rest sourced from reference TRBV13 and TRBJ2-2, is AAGVIQSPRHLIKEKRETATLKCYPIPRHDTVYWYQQGPGQDPQFLISFYEKMQSDKGSIPDRFSAQQFSDYHSELNMSSLELGDSALYFCASSLAPGGSGGELFFGEGSRLTVL.

V usage is TRBV5-1 and J usage is TRBJ1-1, with D unresolved. Trimming pared 4 bases from V and 1 base from J, leaving 11 bases between. This CDR3 is 14 amino acids long. Germline CDR1 and CDR2: SGHRS and YFSETQ. The CDR3 loop reads CASSRSQTNTEAFF. The CDR3 DNA follows: TGCGCCAGCAGCCGTAGCCAGACGAACACTGAAGCTTTCTTT.

The chain joins TRBV28 to TRBJ2-5; TRBD2 matches at 13 bases. With V trimmed by 5 bases and J by 3 bases, 6 bases remained unmatched. From germline, CDR1 is MDHEN and CDR2 SYDVKM. The CDR3 has 16 amino acids. CDR3 region: CASSRAGTSGKETQYF. CDR3 DNA sequence: TGTGCCAGCAGTAGAGCCGGGACTAGCGGGAAAGAGACCCAGTACTTC.

The chain recombines TRBV5-1 with TRBJ2-3, with TRBD1 as a possible D gene (5 bases). Trimming stripped 4 bases from V and 2 bases from J, with 8 bases between. CDR1 is SGHRS and CDR2 is YFSETQ in the germline V gene. The CDR3 has 13 residues. The CDR3 DNA reads TGCGCCAGCAGCGGGGCTGTCACAGATACGCAGTATTTT. This encodes CASSGAVTDTQYF.

V usage is TRBV30 and J usage is TRBJ1-1, with TRBD1 identical over 7 bases. Germline CDR1 is GTSNPN and CDR2 is SVGIG (reference sequence). The CDR3 spans 13 residues. V dropped 2 bases and J dropped 4; count of bases not matched to a gene: 4. CDR3 bases: TGTGCCTGGAGTTACAGGGGCGCCACTGAAGCTTTCTTT. Protein sequence: CAWSYRGATEAFF.

This clone was observed a few times. The chain joins TRBV4-2 to TRBJ2-3; D perhaps matches TRBD2 (7 bases). With 0 bases removed from V and 4 bases from J, the gap between germline ends came to 14 bases. CDR3 size: 16 residues. Germline values: CDR1 LGHNA, CDR2 YNFKEQ. This chain's CDR3 is CASSQEAGRGADTQYF. The CDR3 DNA is TGTGCCAGCAGCCAAGAGGCGGGGAGGGGGGCAGATACGCAGTATTTT.

V gene TRBV2 combines with J gene TRBJ2-7; possibly TRBD1 for D (5 bases). Germline V gene sequence: CDR1 SNHLY, CDR2 FYNNEI. The CDR3 consists of 15 residues. V gave up 2 bases and J gave up 2 bases, with 13 bases separating them. CDR3 sequence (DNA): TGTGCCAGCAGTGAACAGGGTGGGTGGGCCTACGAGCAGTACGTC. The encoded protein is CASSEQGGWAYEQYV.

The chain uses TRBV2 and TRBJ1-2; TRBD1 aligns across 7 bases. The CDR3 length is 14 residues. Germline assignment: CDR1 SNHLY and CDR2 FYNNEI. The V gene end was trimmed by 7 bases and the J gene end by 4 bases; junction bases not matched to a gene: 9. This CDR3 is CASTPGRGLYGYTF. Written as DNA, the CDR3 is TGTGCCAGCACCCCCGGGAGGGGGCTCTATGGCTACACCTTC.

The rearrangement joins TRBV9 to TRBJ2-7, with D tentatively TRBD2 (6 bases). Germline assignment: CDR1 SGDLS and CDR2 YYNGEE. The CDR3 has 14 amino acids. V lost 0 bases, J lost 6 bases, and 13 bases lay in between. This CDR3 reads CASSVAIGGGEQYF. CDR3 coding DNA: TGTGCCAGCAGCGTAGCCATCGGGGGAGGCGAGCAGTACTTC.

This chain's CDR3 is CASSGSLTREQYV. The CDR3, as DNA: TGTGCCAGCAGTGGCTCTTTGACCCGGGAGCAGTACGTC. The chain couples TRBV28 to TRBJ2-7; D gene unclear. The CDR3 is 13 amino acids. Germline lookup yields CDR1 MDHEN and CDR2 SYDVKM. Between the trimmed V and J ends, which lost 5 bases and 7 bases, there was a span of 15 bases.

CDR3: CASSDWQGGEAFF. DNA of the CDR3: TGTGCCAGCAGTGATTGGCAGGGAGGTGAAGCTTTCTTT. The rearrangement links TRBV6-1 to TRBJ1-1, with D possibly TRBD1 on 5 matching bases. V dropped 3 bases and J dropped 7 bases, with 12 bases sitting between them. Germline loops: CDR1 MNHNS, CDR2 SASEGT. This CDR3 is built from 13 residues.

This clone was seen only a few times. The chain couples TRBV4-2 to TRBJ2-4, with D possibly TRBD1 on 6 matching bases. This CDR3 spans 15 amino acids. CDR1 and CDR2 from the germline V gene are LGHNA and YNFKEQ. The V gene lost 1 base and the J gene lost 8 bases, with 15 bases spanning the gap. CDR3 sequence: CASSQAAGASDIQYF. The CDR3 DNA reads TGTGCCAGCAGCCAAGCGGCAGGGGCTTCGGACATTCAGTACTTC.

This clone has just a few counts. V gene TRBV10-1 combines with J gene TRBJ2-2; D is unclear. The V end was cut by 2 bases, the J end by 1 base, with 8 bases between. The CDR3 covers 15 residues. The germline gives CDR1 WNHNN, CDR2 SYGVQD (reference sequence). CDR3 DNA sequence: TGCGCCAGCAGTGAGACGAGGTTGAACACCGGGGAGCTGTTTTTT. Its protein is CASSETRLNTGELFF.

J is TRBJ2-2 and V is TRBV7-9; D perhaps matches TRBD2 (5 bases). The CDR3 covers 14 residues. The germline V gene has CDR1 SEHNR and CDR2 FQNEAQ (reference sequence). Trimming cost V 7 bases and J 7 bases, with 16 bases left between them. CDR3 bases: TGTGCCAGCACCCGGACTCCCTGGGGCGGGGAGCTGTTTTTT. It yields the protein CASTRTPWGGELFF.